The T cell receptor beta chain described here comes from a study of T cell responses to AZD1222 COVID-19 vaccine. The assay was immunoSEQ multiplex PCR, and TCRdb's table has in-frame clones only and misses some. This table has approximately 150,000 clones, approximately 94% appearing once. The CDR3 sequence is 13 residues long. CDR1 and CDR2 (germline): SGHNT, YYREEE (reference sequence). Trimming cost V 0 bases and J 6 bases; bases outside gene matches: 2. V usage is TRBV5-4 and J usage is TRBJ1-1; 7 nucleotides line up with TRBD1. This specimen consisted of peripheral blood, obtained on day 0 of AZD1222 vaccination. This receptor was taken from an adult in good health. CDR3 in DNA: TGTGCCAGCAGCTTGGATGGACAGGCTGAAGCTTTCTTT. This translates into CASSLDGQAEAFF.